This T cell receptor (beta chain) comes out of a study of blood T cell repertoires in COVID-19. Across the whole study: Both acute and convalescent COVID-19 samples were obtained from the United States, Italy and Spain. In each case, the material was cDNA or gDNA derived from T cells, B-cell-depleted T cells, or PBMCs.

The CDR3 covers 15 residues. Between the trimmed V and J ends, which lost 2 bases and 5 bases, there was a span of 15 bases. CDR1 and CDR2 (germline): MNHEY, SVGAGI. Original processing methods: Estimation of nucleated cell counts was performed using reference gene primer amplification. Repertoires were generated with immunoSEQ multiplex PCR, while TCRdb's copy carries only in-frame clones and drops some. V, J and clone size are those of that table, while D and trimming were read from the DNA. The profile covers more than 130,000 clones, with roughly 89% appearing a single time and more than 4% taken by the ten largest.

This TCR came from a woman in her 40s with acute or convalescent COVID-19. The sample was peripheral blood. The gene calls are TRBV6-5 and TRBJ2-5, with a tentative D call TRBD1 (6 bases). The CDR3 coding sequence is TGTGCCAGCAGTTACAGCCCAGGGGCCGGGGAGACCCAGTACTTC. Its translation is CASSYSPGAGETQYF.